A single sample is the source of the 16 T cell receptor beta chains below, sequenced in a study of shared clonotypes between healthy human individuals. CD45RO negativity and positive selection for CCR7 defined naive CD8 cells, a population that excluded terminally differentiated effector memory CD45RA+ cells. The table came from immunoSEQ multiplex PCR; TCRdb's copy has only in-frame clones and leaves some out. The table has more than 600,000 clones, roughly nine tenths seen once; the top ten hold approximately 24%. The sequenced material came from naive CD8+ T cells sorted from blood. Source of these receptors: a man under 40 in good health.

With regard to this clone: A junction end diverges from the germline sequence, so it may reflect a read error. The chain has TRBV7-7 and TRBJ1-1; D remains unclear. Germline lookup yields CDR1 SSHAT and CDR2 FNYEAQ (reference sequence). The CDR3 spans 13 residues. CDR3 loop: CASSLAVGSEAFF. The CDR3 coding sequence is TGTGCTAGCAGCTTAGCGGTCGGGTCAGAAGCTTTCTTT.

The chain links TRBV28 to TRBJ2-3; possible D gene TRBD2, 7 bases. The CDR3 is 14 residues long. Trimming took 10 bases from V and 3 from J, leaving 17 bases between them. Germline V CDR1 and CDR2: MDHEN, SYDVKM. The CDR3 DNA follows: TGTGCCATCAAGGGGGGAGGGCCAACAGATACGCAGTATTTT. Translation: CAIKGGGPTDTQYF.

Of note for this clone: Other nucleotide sequences in the sample specify the same CDR3. The chain has TRBV9 and TRBJ2-1, with TRBD1 matching 11 bases. The length of the CDR3 is 14 residues. Trimming cost V 3 bases and J 7 bases; bases outside gene matches: 3. Germline lookup yields CDR1 SGDLS and CDR2 YYNGEE. DNA for the CDR3: TGTGCCAGCAGCGCCCGGGACAGGGGGAATGAGCAGTTCTTC. Translating it yields CASSARDRGNEQFF.

In this sample, this clone turned up once. This chain uses TRBV29-1 with TRBJ2-1; no clear D gene. The germline V gene has CDR1 SQVTM and CDR2 ANQGSEA. This CDR3 is 13 amino acids long. V shed 7 bases and J shed 2 bases, with 12 bases lying between them. As DNA, the CDR3 is TGCAGCGCAGAATCTAGTACCTACAATGAGCAGTTCTTC. It codes for CSAESSTYNEQFF.

This chain uses TRBV11-3 with TRBJ2-3, with unresolved D. The CDR3 spans 13 residues. The V gene lost 6 bases and the J gene lost 0 bases, with 7 bases spanning the gap. CDR1 and CDR2 (germline): SGHNT, YENEEA. The CDR3 reads CASRGGSTDTQYF. For the CDR3, the DNA is TGTGCCAGCAGGGGCGGTAGCACAGATACGCAGTATTTT.

The chain carries TRBV19 and TRBJ2-4; TRBD2 might be the D (6 bases). The germline V gene has CDR1 LNHDA and CDR2 SQIVND (reference sequence). Trimming took off 7 bases at V and 0 bases at J, with 16 bases between the two ends. This CDR3 contains 16 residues. This CDR3 is CASTPGTRLAKNIQYF. CDR3 DNA: TGTGCCAGTACCCCCGGGACTCGCTTAGCCAAAAACATTCAGTACTTC.

This chain links TRBV4-1 with TRBJ2-7, with a weak D call TRBD2 (6 bases). V was pared by 3 bases and J by 1 base, with 13 bases between. The CDR3 runs to 15 residues. Germline CDR1 MGHRA, CDR2 YSYEKL. CDR3 nucleotide sequence: TGCGCCAGCAGCCAGACGGATGGGGGGTCCTACGAGCAGTACTTC. It encodes CASSQTDGGSYEQYF.

This clone was counted a few times. The CDR3 bases are TGCGCCAGCAGCCAAGGACTAGCAGGCAGCCTACGAGGGCAGTACTTC. It yields the protein CASSQGLAGSLRGQYF. This chain links TRBV4-1 with TRBJ2-7; 7 bases are shared with TRBD2. There are 16 residues in the CDR3. From germline, CDR1 is MGHRA and CDR2 YSYEKL. V shed 1 base, J shed 9 bases, and the junction held 15 bases outside the gene matches.

This clone was detected once. The CDR3: CASSLGDKNWATGAFF. For the CDR3, the DNA is TGCGCCAGCAGCCTCGGAGATAAGAATTGGGCGACGGGAGCTTTCTTT. The genes are TRBV5-1 and TRBJ1-1; D not resolved. The germline V and J ends were trimmed by 4 bases and 10 bases, with 26 bases remaining between them. Germline V gene data show CDR1 as SGHRS and CDR2 as YFSETQ. The CDR3 runs 16 residues.

The chain links TRBV4-3 to TRBJ2-7; tentatively, D is TRBD2 (5 bases). Looked up from germline, CDR1 is LGHNA and CDR2 is YSLEER. There are 16 residues in the CDR3. The V end lost 3 bases, the J end lost 0 bases, and 15 bases lay between the germline ends. CDR3 DNA: TGCGCCAGCAGCCAGGTCCCTAGCAGAATCTCCTACGAGCAGTACTTC. It specifies CASSQVPSRISYEQYF.

This chain uses TRBV15 with TRBJ1-5; 7 bases line up with TRBD1. The germline V gene encodes CDR1 LNHNV and CDR2 YYDKDF (reference sequence). The CDR3 contains 16 residues. Trimming took 0 bases from V and 4 from J; bases not matched to a gene: 6. The CDR3 here is CATSRDPGDRNQPQHF. Here the CDR3 DNA reads TGTGCCACCAGCAGAGACCCTGGGGACAGAAATCAGCCCCAGCATTTT.

V gene TRBV7-6 combines with J gene TRBJ2-1; TRBD2 matches at 8 bases. CDR1 and CDR2 from the germline V gene are SGHVS and FNYEAQ. This CDR3 is 15 amino acids long. V trimming: 1 base; J trimming: 8 bases; junction bases outside the gene matches: 7. The CDR3 is CASSLESGRIYEQFF. CDR3 coding DNA: TGTGCCAGCAGCTTAGAAAGCGGGAGAATCTATGAGCAGTTCTTC.

The J gene is TRBJ2-5, the V gene TRBV14; 7 bases are a match to TRBD1. CDR1 is SGHDN and CDR2 is FVKESK in the germline V gene. V lost 5 bases to trimming and J lost 6 bases; unmatched junction nucleotides: 12. The CDR3 is 15 amino acids. CDR3 DNA sequence: TGTGCCAGCAGCTCCATCCACAGGGGTGGGAAGACCCAGTACTTC. The encoded protein is CASSSIHRGGKTQYF.

This clone appeared once. This chain uses TRBV6-5 with TRBJ2-7, with TRBD1 as a possible D gene (5 bases). V lost 6 bases to trimming and J lost 4 bases, with 16 bases between them. Germline V gene data show CDR1 as MNHEY and CDR2 as SVGAGI. The CDR3 length is 14 residues. The CDR3 protein is CASRAGFGWYEQYF. Here the CDR3 DNA reads TGTGCCAGCAGAGCAGGGTTTGGGTGGTACGAGCAGTACTTC.

Only one count was recorded for this clone. The rearrangement joins TRBV27 to TRBJ2-1; TRBD2 aligns across 8 bases. This CDR3 is 14 amino acids long. Germline-derived CDR1 and CDR2 are MNHEY and SMNVEV (reference sequence). The ends lost 6 bases at V and 5 bases at J; junction bases unmatched: 6. The CDR3 DNA reads TGTGCCAGCAGACCCGGGACTAGTAACAATGAGCAGTTCTTC. It yields the protein CASRPGTSNNEQFF.

V is TRBV15 and J is TRBJ2-1; D unresolved. Per germline, CDR1 LNHNV and CDR2 YYDKDF (reference sequence). The CDR3 is made up of 13 amino acids. The V gene lost 0 bases and the J gene lost 4 bases, with 4 bases spanning the gap. CDR3 amino acids: CATSRDRYNEQFF. The CDR3 coding sequence is TGTGCCACCAGCAGAGATAGGTACAATGAGCAGTTCTTC.